The 29 T cell receptor beta chains presented below share a single source sample, sequenced in a study of identical twins (dated by TCRdb to 2015 to 2016). The library was built by means of 5' RACE. For sequencing, an Illumina HiSeq 2000 was employed. TCRdb reanalyzed the raw reads on its own, using fastp at Q25 for trimming and MiXCR for clone calling, and kept in-frame beta chains. Rows are combined by CDR3 protein, so each entry shows the most common genes and DNA. The sample records approximately 150,000 distinct CDR3 sequences, approximately 4% of which are singletons. Together, the top ten hold around 8% of the sample. Source material: memory T cells sorted from blood. Interpreted using the paper, the cell subset or site label stands for: CD45RO+ enriched T cells. The receptors shown here come from a man between 18 and 35 years old in good health.

This clonotype was recorded a few times. This chain joins TRBV2 and TRBJ1-5; weak D call: TRBD1 (5 bases). With 5 bases removed from V and 5 bases from J, the gap between germline ends came to 16 bases. This CDR3 is 15 amino acids long. Germline V gives CDR1 SNHLY, CDR2 FYNNEI. The CDR3 loop reads CASSPDTQDYQPQHF. DNA for the CDR3: TGTGCCAGCAGTCCGGACACCCAAGATTATCAGCCCCAGCATTTT.

This clonotype was detected only a few times. The rearrangement joins TRBV30 to TRBJ2-1, with 9 bases lining up with TRBD1. Looked up from germline, CDR1 is GTSNPN and CDR2 is SVGIG (reference sequence). This CDR3 spans 14 amino acids. V gave up 1 base and J gave up 7 bases; unmatched junction bases: 5. CDR3 sequence (DNA): TGTGCCTGGAGTGAGGACAGGGGTCGTAATGAGCAGTTCTTC. Amino acids: CAWSEDRGRNEQFF.

This clonotype was counted at least ten times. V usage is TRBV20-1 and J usage is TRBJ2-1; 8 bases match TRBD2. The germline V gene encodes CDR1 DFQATT and CDR2 SNEGSKA (reference sequence). The V segment lost 5 bases and the J segment 7 bases; nucleotides outside the gene matches: 4. The CDR3 is 12 amino acids. The CDR3: CSAWTSKNEQFF. CDR3 nucleotide sequence: TGCAGTGCTTGGACTAGCAAGAATGAGCAGTTCTTC.

There are many counts of this clonotype. The V gene is TRBV20-1, the J gene TRBJ2-2; D is possibly TRBD2 (6 bases). Germline V lookup: CDR1 DFQATT, CDR2 SNEGSKA (reference sequence). V lost 6 bases and J 0 bases, leaving 11 bases between the germline ends. This CDR3 is built from 14 residues. The CDR3 DNA sequence: TGCAGTGCAGACGGGACTCCGAACACCGGGGAGCTGTTTTTT. It is translated as CSADGTPNTGELFF.

This clonotype was counted ten times or more. The rearrangement uses TRBV6-5 and TRBJ2-1; tentatively, D is TRBD1 (5 bases). This CDR3 spans 14 amino acids. Germline CDR1 is MNHEY and CDR2 is SVGAGI. V was trimmed by 4 bases and J by 7 bases, leaving 14 bases between them. The DNA for the CDR3 is TGTGCCAGCAGTTTATCTTGGGGCTCTAATGAGCAGTTCTTC. Protein: CASSLSWGSNEQFF.

The table lists this clonotype with many counts. The rearrangement links TRBV6-1 to TRBJ2-7, with D perhaps matching TRBD2 (5 bases). This CDR3 has 14 amino acids. Trimming left V 6 bases short and J 3 bases short, with 15 bases between. CDR1 MNHNS and CDR2 SASEGT come from the germline V gene. CDR3 DNA sequence: TGTGCCAGCAGCCCCAGGACTGAAATCTACGAGCAGTACTTC. Translated, it gives CASSPRTEIYEQYF.

There are many counts of this clonotype. V is TRBV20-1 and J is TRBJ1-1; maybe TRBD1 (6 bases). CDR1 is DFQATT and CDR2 is SNEGSKA in the germline V gene (reference sequence). CDR3 size: 14 residues. Trimming cost V 3 bases and J 3 bases, with 14 bases left between them. CDR3 sequence: CSASRGGLDTEAFF. CDR3 bases: TGCAGTGCTAGCCGGGGGGGCTTGGACACTGAAGCTTTCTTT.

Comments on this clonotype: A much bigger clone sits one base away, suggesting this may be a read error. The conserved closing phenylalanine or tryptophan is absent in this CDR3, likely reflecting a read error. The rearrangement links TRBV6-2 or TRBV6-3 to TRBJ1-4; the match to TRBD1 covers 9 bases. Germline trimming cut 4 bases from V and 5 bases from J; bases unmatched to any gene: 8. Germline V gene sequence: CDR1 MNHEY, CDR2 SVGEGT. This CDR3 comprises 16 residues. The CDR3 sequence is CASSSPTDRGNEKLFL. CDR3 sequence (DNA): TGTGCCAGCAGTTCACCGACGGACAGGGGAAATGAAAAACTGTTTCTT.

At least ten counts were recorded for this clonotype. This chain connects TRBV2 to TRBJ1-1, with D possibly TRBD1 on 6 matching bases. The germline CDR1 and CDR2 sequences are SNHLY and FYNNEI. V was trimmed by 6 bases and J by 0 bases, leaving 14 bases between them. The length of the CDR3 is 15 residues. For the CDR3, the DNA is TGTGCCAGCAGACGAGAACAGGGCATGAACACTGAAGCTTTCTTT. It encodes CASRREQGMNTEAFF.

The genes are TRBV19 and TRBJ1-1; no reliable D call. CDR1 and CDR2 from the germline V gene are LNHDA and SQIVND (reference sequence). The V end was cut by 3 bases, the J end by 3 bases, with 8 bases between. The CDR3 sequence is 13 residues long. CDR3 coding DNA: TGTGCCAGTAGTATTCAAAGGCACACTGAAGCTTTCTTT. Residues: CASSIQRHTEAFF.

Many counts were recorded for this clonotype. This chain uses TRBV9 with TRBJ1-1; perhaps TRBD1 as D (6 bases). CDR1 and CDR2 from the germline V gene are SGDLS and YYNGEE. CDR3 length: 14 residues. V was pared by 0 bases and J by 3 bases, with 9 bases between. The DNA of the CDR3 is TGTGCCAGCAGCGTAGCAGGGGAGGACACTGAAGCTTTCTTT. It translates to CASSVAGEDTEAFF. Filled out from reference TRBV9 and TRBJ1-1, the complete variable domain reads DSGVTQTPKHLITATGQRVTLRCSPRSGDLSVYWYQQSLDQGLQFLIQYYNGEERAKGNILERFSAQQFPDLHSELNLSSLELGDSALYFCASSVAGEDTEAFFGQGTRLTVV.

This clonotype has ten or more counts. J is TRBJ1-1 and V is TRBV7-2; no reliable D call. With 5 bases removed from V and 0 bases from J, the gap between germline ends came to 13 bases. This CDR3 region has 15 residues. Germline V gene data show CDR1 as SGHTA and CDR2 as FQGNSA. CDR3 in DNA: TGTGCCAGCAGCCCGATGGGATACATGAACACTGAAGCTTTCTTT. This encodes CASSPMGYMNTEAFF.

This clonotype came up many times. The chain is built from TRBV4-1 and TRBJ2-1, with 7 bases that match TRBD2. Germline V CDR1 and CDR2: MGHRA, YSYEKL. The junction had 7 bases not matched to a gene; V was cut back by 6 bases and J by 2 bases. This CDR3 contains 15 residues. CDR3 residues: CASRLAGVPYNEQFF. The CDR3 coding sequence is TGCGCCAGCAGGTTGGCGGGAGTCCCCTACAATGAGCAGTTCTTC.

This clonotype was seen repeatedly, ten times or more. The CDR3 spells CASSQGGARAGNTIYF. CDR3 coding DNA: TGCGCCAGCAGCCAAGGTGGGGCCAGGGCTGGAAACACCATATATTTT. The chain joins TRBV4-3 to TRBJ1-3, with a tentative D call TRBD1 (5 bases). This CDR3 is built from 16 residues. Trimming took 1 base from V and 2 from J, leaving 12 bases between them. Per germline, CDR1 LGHNA and CDR2 YSLEER.

This clonotype came up many times. This sequence joins TRBV5-1 and TRBJ2-3; D is unresolved. Trimming shortened V by 0 bases and J by 0 bases, and 8 bases separated the two germline ends. CDR1 SGHRS and CDR2 YFSETQ come from the germline V gene. The CDR3 runs 15 residues. CDR3 DNA sequence: TGCGCCAGCAGCTTGGAACTTCAAAGCACAGATACGCAGTATTTT. Its protein product is CASSLELQSTDTQYF.

The table lists this clonotype with many counts. The chain recombines TRBV2 with TRBJ1-6; tentative D call: TRBD1 (5 bases). The CDR3 spans 15 residues. From germline, CDR1 is SNHLY and CDR2 FYNNEI. V was shortened by 4 bases and J by 8 bases, with 15 bases between the two germline ends. The CDR3 region has the DNA TGTGCCAGCAGTGGGACGGGGGGGAGTGATTCACCCCTCCACTTT. It specifies CASSGTGGSDSPLHF.

The table lists this clonotype with many counts. The chain links TRBV6-2 or TRBV6-3 to TRBJ2-2; no definite D call. The CDR3 contains 17 residues. Between the trimmed V and J ends, which lost 0 bases and 0 bases, there was a span of 11 bases. Germline V gene data show CDR1 as MNHEY and CDR2 as SVGEGT. This CDR3 reads CASSYSNPVTNTGELFF. Written as DNA, the CDR3 is TGTGCCAGCAGTTACTCGAACCCGGTGACGAACACCGGGGAGCTGTTTTTT.

This clonotype came up many times. The V call is TRBV7-9, the J call TRBJ2-1; TRBD1 agrees at 10 bases. This CDR3 has 16 residues. Germline V gene data show CDR1 as SEHNR and CDR2 as FQNEAQ (reference sequence). V lost 5 bases and J lost 8; bases outside the gene matches: 12. The CDR3 sequence is CASSGRQGAGVDEQFF. CDR3 coding DNA: TGTGCCAGCAGCGGTCGACAGGGGGCGGGGGTTGATGAGCAGTTCTTC.

This clonotype has ten or more counts. CDR3 bases: TGTGCCAGCAATAAACCCACTGACAATGAGCAGTTCTTC. Protein sequence: CASNKPTDNEQFF. The V call is TRBV12-3 or TRBV12-4, the J call TRBJ2-1; D gene uncertain. V was trimmed by 7 bases and J by 5 bases, leaving 12 bases between them. The CDR3 contains 13 residues.

This rearrangement joins TRBV18 to TRBJ2-1; D call uncertain. The germline V gene encodes CDR1 KGHSH and CDR2 LQKENI. The CDR3 runs 12 residues. Trimming removed 3 bases at V and 3 bases at J, with 3 bases between. The CDR3 sequence is CASSPLYNEQFF. The CDR3 nucleotides read TGTGCCAGCTCACCTCTCTACAATGAGCAGTTCTTC. Combining the CDR3 with reference TRBV18 and TRBJ2-1 gives the whole variable domain NAGVMQNPRHLVRRRGQEARLRCSPMKGHSHVYWYRQLPEEGLKFMVYLQKENIIDESGMPKERFSAEFPKEGPSILRIQQVVRGDSAAYFCASSPLYNEQFFGPGTRLTVL.

In its sample, this clonotype was seen many times. The chain has TRBV10-2 and TRBJ1-2; D gene ambiguous. Trimming left V 8 bases short and J 2 bases short, with 12 bases between. Per germline, CDR1 WSHSY and CDR2 SAAADI. This CDR3 is 13 amino acids long. CDR3 sequence reads: CASGKDLNYGYTF. In DNA form, the CDR3 reads TGCGCCAGCGGAAAAGACCTCAACTATGGCTACACCTTC.

This clonotype was recorded a few times. The chain couples TRBV20-1 to TRBJ2-7; TRBD2 might be the D (6 bases). The CDR3 has 13 residues. Germline values: CDR1 DFQATT, CDR2 SNEGSKA (reference sequence). V was clipped by 6 bases and J by 5 bases, with 17 bases between them. The CDR3 region has the DNA TGCAGTGCGGGGCCAGCGGGCACCGACGAGCAGTACTTC. Translated, it gives CSAGPAGTDEQYF.

As concerns this clonotype: A much larger clone lies one base from this, so it may be a read error. The CDR3 nucleotides read TGCAGTGCTAAAGCAACAGAGACCCAGTTCTTC. Its protein is CSAKATETQFF. The chain carries TRBV20-1 and TRBJ2-5; D not certain. Matching the DNA end better, TRBJ2-1 makes the J call doubtful. The germline CDR1 and CDR2 sequences are DFQATT and SNEGSKA (reference sequence). The CDR3 sequence is 11 residues long.

At least ten counts were recorded for this clonotype. The chain combines TRBV15 with TRBJ2-7; D ambiguous. Germline CDR1 is LNHNV and CDR2 is YYDKDF (reference sequence). The V end lost 3 bases, the J end lost 1 base, and 13 bases lay between the germline ends. The CDR3 loop spans 15 amino acids. As DNA, the CDR3 is TGTGCCACCAGCAGGGTCACATCAGCATCCTACGAGCAGTACTTC. This sequence encodes CATSRVTSASYEQYF.

V gene TRBV30 combines with J gene TRBJ1-1; perhaps TRBD1 as D (5 bases). Germline loops: CDR1 GTSNPN, CDR2 SVGIG (reference sequence). The CDR3 sequence is 15 residues long. The V end was cut by 0 bases, the J end by 3 bases, with 14 bases between. The DNA of the CDR3 is TGTGCCTGGAGTGTACGAGGGGTGGTGGACACTGAAGCTTTCTTT. It translates to CAWSVRGVVDTEAFF.

The chain has TRBV5-6 and TRBJ2-1; 9 bases agree with TRBD2. The V gene's germline CDR1 is SGHDT and CDR2 YYEEEE. With 4 bases clipped from V and 5 bases from J, the junction kept 13 bases outside the gene matches. The CDR3 runs 17 residues. The CDR3 reads CASSKPLAGHWDNEQFF. The CDR3 DNA reads as TGTGCCAGCAGCAAACCCCTAGCGGGGCACTGGGACAATGAGCAGTTCTTC.

The sample holds many counts of this clonotype. The rearrangement uses TRBV4-3 and TRBJ1-5; no definite D call. In germline, CDR1 is LGHNA, CDR2 YSLEER. There are 14 residues in the CDR3. The V end was cut by 0 bases, the J end by 6 bases, with 9 bases between. CDR3 in DNA: TGCGCCAGCAGCCAAGATCCAGCAGGTCAGCCCCAGCATTTT. The encoded protein is CASSQDPAGQPQHF.

This clonotype was seen ten or more times. This chain connects TRBV7-7 to TRBJ2-3; D unclear. Per germline, CDR1 SSHAT and CDR2 FNYEAQ (reference sequence). V was shortened by 4 bases and J by 3 bases, with 8 bases between the two germline ends. The CDR3 consists of 13 residues. The CDR3 is CASSSALTDTQYF. CDR3 bases: TGTGCCAGCAGCTCCGCCCTTACAGATACGCAGTATTTT.

This clonotype was seen a few times. This rearrangement joins TRBV5-5 to TRBJ1-1; D is ambiguous. This CDR3 is 12 amino acids long. Germline CDR1 is SGHKS and CDR2 is YYEKEE (reference sequence). Deletions cut 0 bases from V and 7 bases from J, with 7 bases between. CDR3 in amino acids: CASSLARGEAFF. The CDR3, as DNA: TGTGCCAGCAGCTTGGCCCGCGGTGAAGCTTTCTTT.